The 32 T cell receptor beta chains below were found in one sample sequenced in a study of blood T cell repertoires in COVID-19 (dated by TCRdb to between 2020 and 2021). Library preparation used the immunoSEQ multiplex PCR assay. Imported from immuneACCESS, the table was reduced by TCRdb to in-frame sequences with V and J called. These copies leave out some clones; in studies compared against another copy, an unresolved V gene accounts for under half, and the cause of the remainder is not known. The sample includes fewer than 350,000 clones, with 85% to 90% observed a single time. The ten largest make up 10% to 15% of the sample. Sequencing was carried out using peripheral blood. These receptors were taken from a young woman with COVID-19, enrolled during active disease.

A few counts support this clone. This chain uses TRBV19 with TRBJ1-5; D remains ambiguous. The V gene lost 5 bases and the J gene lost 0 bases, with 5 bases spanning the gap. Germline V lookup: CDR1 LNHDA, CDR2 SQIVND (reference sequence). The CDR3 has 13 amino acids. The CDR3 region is CASSPYSNQPQHF. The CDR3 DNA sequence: TGTGCCAGTAGTCCGTATAGCAATCAGCCCCAGCATTTT.

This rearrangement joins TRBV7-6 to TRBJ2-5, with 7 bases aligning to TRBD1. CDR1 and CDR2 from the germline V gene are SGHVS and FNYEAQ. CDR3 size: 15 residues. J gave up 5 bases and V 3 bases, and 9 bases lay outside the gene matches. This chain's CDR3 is CASSLNGARGETQYF. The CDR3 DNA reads TGTGCCAGCAGCTTGAATGGTGCCAGGGGGGAGACCCAGTACTTC.

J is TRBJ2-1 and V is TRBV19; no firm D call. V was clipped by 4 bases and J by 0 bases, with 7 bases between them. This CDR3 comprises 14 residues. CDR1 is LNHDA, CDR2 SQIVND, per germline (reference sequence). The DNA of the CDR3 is TGTGCCAGTAGTAACTTCGGCTCCTACAATGAGCAGTTCTTC. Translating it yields CASSNFGSYNEQFF. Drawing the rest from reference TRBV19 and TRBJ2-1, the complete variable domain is DGGITQSPKYLFRKEGQNVTLSCEQNLNHDAMYWYRQDPGQGLRLIYYSQIVNDFQKGDIAEGYSVSREKKESFPLTVTSAQKNPTAFYLCASSNFGSYNEQFFGPGTRLTVL.

The CDR3 DNA reads as TGCAGTGCTCCCGAGGCCTACGAGCAGTACTTC. It translates to CSAPEAYEQYF. This sequence joins TRBV20-1 and TRBJ2-7, with D hard to call. The CDR3 length is 11 residues. Germline-derived CDR1 and CDR2 are DFQATT and SNEGSKA (reference sequence). Between the trimmed V and J ends, which lost 5 bases and 2 bases, there was a span of 7 bases.

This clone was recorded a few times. CDR3 protein: CSVAPVDSPNYGYTF. DNA of the CDR3: TGCAGCGTCGCCCCGGTCGACAGCCCTAACTATGGCTACACCTTC. The chain recombines TRBV29-1 with TRBJ1-2; the D gene is possibly TRBD1 (5 bases). The germline CDR1 and CDR2 sequences are SQVTM and ANQGSEA. The CDR3 length is 15 residues. V lost 6 bases to trimming and J lost 0 bases, with 17 bases between them.

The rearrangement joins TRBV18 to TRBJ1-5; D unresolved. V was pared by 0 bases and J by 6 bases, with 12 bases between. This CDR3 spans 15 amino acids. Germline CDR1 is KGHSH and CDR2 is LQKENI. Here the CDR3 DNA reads TGTGCCAGCTCACCACCCGGGCGGGGTGGTCAGCCCCAGCATTTT. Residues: CASSPPGRGGQPQHF.

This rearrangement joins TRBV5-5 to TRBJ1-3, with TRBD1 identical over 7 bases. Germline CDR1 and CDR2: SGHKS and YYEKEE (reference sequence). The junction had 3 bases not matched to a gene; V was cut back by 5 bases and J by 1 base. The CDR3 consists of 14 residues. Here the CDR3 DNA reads TGTGCCAGCAGGACCAGGGGGTCTGGAAACACCATATATTTT. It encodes CASRTRGSGNTIYF.

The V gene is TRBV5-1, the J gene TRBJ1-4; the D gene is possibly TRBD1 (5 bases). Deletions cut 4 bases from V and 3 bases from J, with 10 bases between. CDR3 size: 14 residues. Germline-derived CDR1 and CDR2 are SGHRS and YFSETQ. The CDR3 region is CASSKTASNEKLFF. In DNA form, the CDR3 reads TGCGCCAGCAGCAAGACAGCTTCTAATGAAAAACTGTTTTTT.

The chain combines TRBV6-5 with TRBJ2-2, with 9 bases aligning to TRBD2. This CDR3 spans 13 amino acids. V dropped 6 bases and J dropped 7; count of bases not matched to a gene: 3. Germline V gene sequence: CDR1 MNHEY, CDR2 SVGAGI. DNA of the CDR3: TGTGCCAGCAGAAAAGCGGGGGGCGGGGAGCTGTTTTTT. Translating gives CASRKAGGGELFF.

The CDR3 coding sequence is TGTGCCAGTAGTCCCGCCCGAGGGAAGAAGTCCTACGAGCAGTACTTC. Residues: CASSPARGKKSYEQYF. V gene TRBV19 combines with J gene TRBJ2-7, with TRBD2 as a possible D gene (5 bases). In germline, CDR1 is LNHDA, CDR2 SQIVND (reference sequence). V lost 5 bases and J 1 base, leaving 18 bases between the germline ends. The CDR3 runs 16 residues.

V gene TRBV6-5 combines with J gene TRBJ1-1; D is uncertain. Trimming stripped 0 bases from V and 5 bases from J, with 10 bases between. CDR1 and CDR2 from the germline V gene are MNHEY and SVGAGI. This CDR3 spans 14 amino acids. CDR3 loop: CASSYSKLATEAFF. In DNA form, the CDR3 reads TGTGCCAGCAGTTACTCGAAACTCGCGACTGAAGCTTTCTTT.

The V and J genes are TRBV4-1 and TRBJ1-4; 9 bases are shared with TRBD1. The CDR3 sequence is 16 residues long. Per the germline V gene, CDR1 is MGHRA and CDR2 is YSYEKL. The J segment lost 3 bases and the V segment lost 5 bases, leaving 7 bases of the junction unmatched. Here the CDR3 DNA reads TGCGCCAGCAGCGAATTTACAGGGGGCTCTAATGAAAAACTGTTTTTT. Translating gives CASSEFTGGSNEKLFF.

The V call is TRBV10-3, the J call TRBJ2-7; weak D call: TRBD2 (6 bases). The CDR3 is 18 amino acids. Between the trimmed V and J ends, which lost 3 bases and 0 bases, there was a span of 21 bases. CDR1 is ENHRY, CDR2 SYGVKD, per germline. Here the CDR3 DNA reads TGTGCCATCAGTGATAGTTTCGGAGGGAATTCAAGCTCCTACGAGCAGTACTTC. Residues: CAISDSFGGNSSSYEQYF.

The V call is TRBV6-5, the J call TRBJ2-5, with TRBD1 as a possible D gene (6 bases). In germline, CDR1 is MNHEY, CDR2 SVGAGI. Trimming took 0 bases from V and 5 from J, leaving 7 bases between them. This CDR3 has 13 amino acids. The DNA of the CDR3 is TGTGCCAGCAGTTACTCTACAGGGGAGACCCAGTACTTC. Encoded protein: CASSYSTGETQYF.

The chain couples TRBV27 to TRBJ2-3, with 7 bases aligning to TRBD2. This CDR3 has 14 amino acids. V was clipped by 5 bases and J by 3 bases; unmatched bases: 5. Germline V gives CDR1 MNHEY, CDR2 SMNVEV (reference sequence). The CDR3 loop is CASSPRGVTDTQYF. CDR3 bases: TGTGCCAGCAGTCCTCGGGGGGTTACAGATACGCAGTATTTT.

The CDR3 bases are TGTGCCAGCAGTGAAGAAGCGGGGGGGCCAGATACGCAGTATTTT. Encoded protein: CASSEEAGGPDTQYF. The rearrangement uses TRBV6-1 and TRBJ2-3, with 10 nucleotides matching TRBD2. The germline V gene has CDR1 MNHNS and CDR2 SASEGT. The CDR3 length is 15 residues. The junction had 2 bases not matched to a gene; V was cut back by 1 base and J by 4 bases.

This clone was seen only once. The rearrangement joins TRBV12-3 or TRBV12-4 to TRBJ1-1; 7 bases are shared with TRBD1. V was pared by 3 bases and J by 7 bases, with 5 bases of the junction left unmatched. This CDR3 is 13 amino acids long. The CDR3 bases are TGTGCCAGCAGTTTTACAGGGGCGGTTGAAGCTTTCTTT. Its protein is CASSFTGAVEAFF.

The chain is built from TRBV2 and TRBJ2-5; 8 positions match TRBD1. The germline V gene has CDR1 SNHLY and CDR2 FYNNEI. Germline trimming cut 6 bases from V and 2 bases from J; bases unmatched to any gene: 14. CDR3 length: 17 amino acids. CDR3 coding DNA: TGTGCCAGCAGCACCTTTGAGACAGGGGAAAGGCAAGAGACCCAGTACTTC. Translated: CASSTFETGERQETQYF. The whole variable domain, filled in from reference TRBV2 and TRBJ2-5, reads EPEVTQTPSHQVTQMGQEVILRCVPISNHLYFYWYRQILGQKVEFLVSFYNNEISEKSEIFDDQFSVERPDGSNFTLKIRSTKLEDSAMYFCASSTFETGERQETQYFGPGTRLLVL.

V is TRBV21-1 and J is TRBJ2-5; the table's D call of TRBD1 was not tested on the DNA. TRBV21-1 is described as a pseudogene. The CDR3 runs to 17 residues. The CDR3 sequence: CASSKALSPRVEETQYF. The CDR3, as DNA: TGTGCCAGCAGCAAAGCGCTCTCCCCCAGGGTTGAGGAGACCCAGTACTTC.

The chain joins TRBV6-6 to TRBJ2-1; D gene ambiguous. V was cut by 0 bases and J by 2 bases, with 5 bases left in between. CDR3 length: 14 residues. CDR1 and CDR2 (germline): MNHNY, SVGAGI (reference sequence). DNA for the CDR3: TGTGCCAGCAGTTACTCCAGGACCTACAATGAGCAGTTCTTC. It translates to CASSYSRTYNEQFF.

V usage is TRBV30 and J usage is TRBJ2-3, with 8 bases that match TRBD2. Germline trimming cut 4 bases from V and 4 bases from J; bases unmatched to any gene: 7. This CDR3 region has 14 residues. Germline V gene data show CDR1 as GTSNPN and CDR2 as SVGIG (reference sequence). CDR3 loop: CAWKGLGPSDTQYF. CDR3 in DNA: TGTGCCTGGAAGGGACTAGGGCCCTCAGATACGCAGTATTTT.

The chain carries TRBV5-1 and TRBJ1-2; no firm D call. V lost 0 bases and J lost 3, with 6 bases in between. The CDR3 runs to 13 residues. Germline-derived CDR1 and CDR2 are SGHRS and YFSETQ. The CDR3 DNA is TGCGCCAGCAGCTTGGGGCTAGACTATGGCTACACCTTC. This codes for CASSLGLDYGYTF. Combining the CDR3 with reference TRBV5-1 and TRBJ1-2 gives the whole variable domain KAGVTQTPRYLIKTRGQQVTLSCSPISGHRSVSWYQQTPGQGLQFLFEYFSETQRNKGNFPGRFSGRQFSNSRSEMNVSTLELGDSALYLCASSLGLDYGYTFGSGTRLTVV.

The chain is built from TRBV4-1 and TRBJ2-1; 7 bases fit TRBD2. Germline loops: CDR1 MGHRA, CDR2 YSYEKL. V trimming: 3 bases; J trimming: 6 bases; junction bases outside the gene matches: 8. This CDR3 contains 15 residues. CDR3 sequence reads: CASSHPLTSFNEQFF. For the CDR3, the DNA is TGCGCCAGCAGCCATCCACTGACTAGCTTCAATGAGCAGTTCTTC.

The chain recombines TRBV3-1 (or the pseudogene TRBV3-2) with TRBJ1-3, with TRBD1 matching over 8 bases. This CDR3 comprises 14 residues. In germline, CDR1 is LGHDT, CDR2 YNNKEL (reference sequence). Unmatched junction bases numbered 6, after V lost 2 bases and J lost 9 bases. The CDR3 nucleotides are TGTGCCAGCAGCCAACAGGGGGCGAAGAGCACCATATATTTT. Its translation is CASSQQGAKSTIYF.

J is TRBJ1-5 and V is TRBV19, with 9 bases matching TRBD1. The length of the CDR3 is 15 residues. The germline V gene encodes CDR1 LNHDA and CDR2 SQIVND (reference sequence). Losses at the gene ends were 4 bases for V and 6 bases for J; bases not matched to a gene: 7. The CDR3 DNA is TGTGCCAGTAGTACCACAGGGGGCAAGGGTCAGCCCCAGCATTTT. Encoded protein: CASSTTGGKGQPQHF.

Here the CDR3 reads CASSLESGSTEAFF. Here the CDR3 DNA reads TGTGCCAGCAGCTTAGAATCGGGGAGCACTGAAGCTTTCTTT. The chain recombines TRBV11-2 with TRBJ1-1; D remains ambiguous. Trimming pared 0 bases from V and 4 bases from J, leaving 9 bases between. The CDR3 is made up of 14 amino acids. Looked up from germline, CDR1 is SGHAT and CDR2 is FQNNGV.

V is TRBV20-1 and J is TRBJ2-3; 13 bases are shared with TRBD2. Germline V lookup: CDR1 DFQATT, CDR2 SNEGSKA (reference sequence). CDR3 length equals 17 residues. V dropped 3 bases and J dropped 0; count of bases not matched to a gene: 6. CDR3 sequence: CSASGILAGGSTDTQYF. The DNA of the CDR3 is TGCAGTGCTAGTGGGATACTAGCGGGGGGGAGCACAGATACGCAGTATTTT.

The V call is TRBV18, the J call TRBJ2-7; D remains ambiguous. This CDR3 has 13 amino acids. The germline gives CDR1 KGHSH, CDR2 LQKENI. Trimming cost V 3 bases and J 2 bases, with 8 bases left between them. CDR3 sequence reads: CASSPSQAYEQYF. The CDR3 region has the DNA TGTGCCAGCTCACCGAGTCAAGCCTACGAGCAGTACTTC.

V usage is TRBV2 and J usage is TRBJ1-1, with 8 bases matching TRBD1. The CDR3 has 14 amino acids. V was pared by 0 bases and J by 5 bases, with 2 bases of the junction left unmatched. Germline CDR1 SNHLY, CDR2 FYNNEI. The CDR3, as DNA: TGTGCCAGCAGTGAAGCACAGGGGGGAACTGAAGCTTTCTTT. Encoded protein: CASSEAQGGTEAFF.

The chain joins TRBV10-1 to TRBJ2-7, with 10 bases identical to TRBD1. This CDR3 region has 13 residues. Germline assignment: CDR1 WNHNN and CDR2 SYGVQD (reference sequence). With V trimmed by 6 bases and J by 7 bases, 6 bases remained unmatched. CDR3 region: CASSGTGEKEQYF. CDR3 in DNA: TGCGCCAGCAGCGGGACAGGGGAGAAAGAGCAGTACTTC.

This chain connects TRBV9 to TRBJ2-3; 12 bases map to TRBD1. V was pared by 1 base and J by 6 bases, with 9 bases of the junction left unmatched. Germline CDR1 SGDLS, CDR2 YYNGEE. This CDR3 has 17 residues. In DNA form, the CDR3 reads TGTGCCAGCAGCGTAAAGCCGGGACAGGGGGCGCGGGATACGCAGTATTTT. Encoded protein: CASSVKPGQGARDTQYF.

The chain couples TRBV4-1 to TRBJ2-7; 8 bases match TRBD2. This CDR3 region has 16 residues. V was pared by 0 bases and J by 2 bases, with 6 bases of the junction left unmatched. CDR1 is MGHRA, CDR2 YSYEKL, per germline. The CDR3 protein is CASSQDTSGGTYEQYF. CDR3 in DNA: TGCGCCAGCAGCCAAGATACCAGCGGGGGAACCTACGAGCAGTACTTC.